A selection of T cell receptor beta chains follows, all from one sample in a study of blood T cells in healthy people across ages. TCRdb called the 5' RACE reads again in MiXCR, with one record for every CDR3 protein. Of about 830,000 distinct CDR3 sequences listed, around 62% are singletons. The sample taken for sequencing was blood. Source of these receptors: a man younger than 40 in good health. The CDR3 runs from the conserved cysteine through the conserved F or W. The order of the fields is D gene, V gene, clone size, J gene, CDR3 protein, CDR3 DNA. The D gene is left open where the match is weak. Clone size is shown for a subset of rows, as once, few, many or a class of expanded clone.

d_gene: TRBD2
v_gene: TRBV5-5
abundance: -
j_gene: TRBJ2-7
CDR3aa: CASLREAGVYEQYF
CDR3nt: TGTGCCAGTCTACGGGAGGCGGGGGTCTACGAGCAGTACTTC

d_gene: -
v_gene: TRBV24-1
abundance: -
j_gene: TRBJ2-1
CDR3aa: CATSDYTGISYNEQFF
CDR3nt: TGTGCCACCAGTGATTACACAGGGATCTCCTACAATGAGCAGTTCTTC

d_gene: TRBD1
v_gene: TRBV3-1
abundance: -
j_gene: TRBJ2-4
CDR3aa: CASSQDPQTGSVKNIQYF
CDR3nt: TGTGCCAGCAGCCAAGATCCACAGACAGGGAGTGTCAAAAACATTCAGTACTTC

d_gene: TRBD1
v_gene: TRBV28
abundance: -
j_gene: TRBJ1-2
CDR3aa: CAIKMTTGGRYGYTF
CDR3nt: TGTGCCATCAAGATGACGACAGGGGGGAGGTATGGCTACACCTTC

d_gene: TRBD1
v_gene: TRBV20-1
abundance: -
j_gene: TRBJ1-6
CDR3aa: CSARDRDSLPLHF
CDR3nt: TGCAGTGCTAGAGATCGGGACAGCCTCCCCCTCCACTTT

d_gene: -
v_gene: TRBV6-6
abundance: -
j_gene: TRBJ2-1
CDR3aa: CAAGPEQFF
CDR3nt: TGTGCCGCAGGACCGGAGCAGTTCTTC

d_gene: TRBD1
v_gene: TRBV7-9
abundance: -
j_gene: TRBJ2-5
CDR3aa: CASSRGDSQETQYF
CDR3nt: TGTGCCAGCAGCCGAGGGGACAGCCAAGAGACCCAGTACTTC

d_gene: -
v_gene: TRBV29-1
abundance: few
j_gene: TRBJ2-7
CDR3aa: CSAEFGSPNYEQYF
CDR3nt: TGCAGCGCAGAATTTGGGTCCCCGAACTACGAGCAGTACTTC

d_gene: -
v_gene: TRBV3-1
abundance: -
j_gene: TRBJ2-1
CDR3aa: CASSQYLPVLSSYNEQFF
CDR3nt: TGTGCCAGCAGCCAATACCTTCCGGTCCTTTCTTCCTACAATGAGCAGTTCTTC

d_gene: TRBD2
v_gene: TRBV4-2
abundance: -
j_gene: TRBJ2-1
CDR3aa: CASSQEGTSVYNEQFF
CDR3nt: TGTGCCAGCAGTCAGGAGGGGACTAGCGTATACAATGAGCAGTTCTTC

d_gene: -
v_gene: TRBV9
abundance: -
j_gene: TRBJ2-2
CDR3aa: CASSVGFSYTGELFF
CDR3nt: TGTGCCAGCAGCGTAGGTTTCTCTTACACCGGGGAGCTGTTTTTT

d_gene: -
v_gene: TRBV2
abundance: few
j_gene: TRBJ2-1
CDR3aa: CASSTGAGSYNEQFF
CDR3nt: TGTGCCAGCAGTACCGGGGCCGGCTCCTACAATGAGCAGTTCTTC

d_gene: -
v_gene: TRBV12-3/TRBV12-4
abundance: once
j_gene: TRBJ1-1
CDR3aa: CASSFVRIMNTEAFF
CDR3nt: TGTGCCAGCAGTTTTGTTAGGATCATGAACACTGAAGCTTTCTTT

d_gene: -
v_gene: TRBV12-3/TRBV12-4
abundance: -
j_gene: TRBJ2-1
CDR3aa: CASSLREAGNEQFF
CDR3nt: TGTGCCAGCAGTTTAAGGGAAGCGGGCAATGAGCAGTTCTTC

d_gene: -
v_gene: TRBV5-5
abundance: -
j_gene: TRBJ2-5
CDR3aa: CASSSAGQLQETQYF
CDR3nt: TGTGCCAGCAGCTCGGCGGGACAGCTCCAAGAGACCCAGTACTTC

d_gene: -
v_gene: TRBV20-1
abundance: -
j_gene: TRBJ1-6
CDR3aa: CSAREQGRTPLHF
CDR3nt: TGCAGTGCTAGAGAGCAGGGGCGGACACCCCTCCACTTT

d_gene: TRBD2
v_gene: TRBV9
abundance: -
j_gene: TRBJ2-1
CDR3aa: CASSGHLAASYNEQFF
CDR3nt: TGTGCCAGCAGCGGTCACCTAGCGGCCTCCTACAATGAGCAGTTCTTC

d_gene: -
v_gene: TRBV5-1
abundance: -
j_gene: TRBJ1-1
CDR3aa: CASSLDTGITDTEAFF
CDR3nt: TGCGCCAGCAGCTTAGACACAGGCATCACGGACACTGAAGCTTTCTTT

d_gene: -
v_gene: TRBV12-3/TRBV12-4
abundance: -
j_gene: TRBJ2-3
CDR3aa: CASNVGSYTQYF
CDR3nt: TGTGCCAGCAACGTGGGATCGTATACGCAGTATTTT

d_gene: TRBD1
v_gene: TRBV4-2
abundance: -
j_gene: TRBJ2-1
CDR3aa: CASSQEEARGPYEQFF
CDR3nt: TGTGCCAGCAGCCAAGAGGAGGCCAGGGGGCCCTATGAGCAGTTCTTC

d_gene: -
v_gene: TRBV29-1
abundance: few
j_gene: TRBJ1-2
CDR3aa: CSVEGPSDDYGYTF
CDR3nt: TGCAGCGTTGAAGGCCCTTCCGATGACTATGGCTACACCTTC

d_gene: -
v_gene: TRBV6-5
abundance: -
j_gene: TRBJ2-1
CDR3aa: CASSSELGKFNNEQFF
CDR3nt: TGTGCCAGCAGTTCGGAGCTGGGGAAATTTAACAATGAGCAGTTCTTC

d_gene: -
v_gene: TRBV4-3
abundance: -
j_gene: TRBJ2-7
CDR3aa: CASSQETRRYEQYF
CDR3nt: TGCGCCAGCAGCCAAGAGACTCGCCGCTACGAGCAGTACTTC

d_gene: -
v_gene: TRBV20-1
abundance: -
j_gene: TRBJ2-1
CDR3aa: CSARDLNFSGIYNEQFF
CDR3nt: TGCAGTGCTAGAGATCTTAATTTTTCGGGGATATACAATGAGCAGTTCTTC

d_gene: TRBD1
v_gene: TRBV7-2
abundance: few
j_gene: TRBJ2-1
CDR3aa: CASSLSTGVHNEQFF
CDR3nt: TGTGCCAGCAGCTTATCGACAGGGGTCCACAATGAGCAGTTCTTC

d_gene: TRBD2
v_gene: TRBV6-2/TRBV6-3
abundance: once
j_gene: TRBJ2-1
CDR3aa: CASRSIGGSSYNEQFF
CDR3nt: TGTGCCAGCAGATCCATCGGCGGGAGCTCCTACAATGAGCAGTTCTTC

d_gene: TRBD1
v_gene: TRBV5-5
abundance: few
j_gene: TRBJ1-4
CDR3aa: CASSKPEGQGREKLFF
CDR3nt: TGTGCCAGCAGCAAACCCGAAGGACAGGGGCGAGAAAAACTGTTTTTT

d_gene: -
v_gene: TRBV7-9
abundance: -
j_gene: TRBJ2-3
CDR3aa: CASSSRFDTQYF
CDR3nt: TGTGCCAGCAGCTCACGTTTTGATACGCAGTATTTT

d_gene: TRBD1
v_gene: TRBV20-1
abundance: -
j_gene: TRBJ2-5
CDR3aa: CSARVDRAKETQYF
CDR3nt: TGCAGCGCTCGAGTGGACAGGGCTAAAGAGACCCAGTACTTC

d_gene: -
v_gene: TRBV15
abundance: few
j_gene: TRBJ1-2
CDR3aa: CATSRDPTGTNYGYTF
CDR3nt: TGTGCCACCAGCAGGGACCCTACCGGAACTAACTATGGCTACACCTTC

d_gene: TRBD1
v_gene: TRBV4-2
abundance: -
j_gene: TRBJ1-2
CDR3aa: CASSQDSGGDREVRGYGYTF
CDR3nt: TGTGCCAGCAGCCAAGATTCTGGGGGGGACAGGGAAGTTCGGGGCTATGGCTACACCTTC

d_gene: -
v_gene: TRBV3-1
abundance: -
j_gene: TRBJ2-7
CDR3aa: CASSHPGRNSYEQYF
CDR3nt: TGTGCCAGCAGCCATCCGGGACGCAACTCCTACGAGCAGTACTTC

d_gene: TRBD2
v_gene: TRBV7-9
abundance: -
j_gene: TRBJ2-5
CDR3aa: CASSFGRAGPQETQYF
CDR3nt: TGTGCCAGCAGCTTTGGGAGAGCGGGGCCCCAAGAGACCCAGTACTTC

d_gene: TRBD1
v_gene: TRBV3-1
abundance: -
j_gene: TRBJ2-7
CDR3aa: CASSQMPGQATYEQYF
CDR3nt: TGTGCCAGCAGCCAAATGCCCGGACAGGCTACCTACGAGCAGTACTTC

d_gene: -
v_gene: TRBV10-3
abundance: -
j_gene: TRBJ2-5
CDR3aa: CAISAGLEGGVPETQYF
CDR3nt: TGTGCCATCAGTGCGGGATTAGAGGGGGGGGTCCCAGAGACCCAGTACTTC

d_gene: -
v_gene: TRBV18
abundance: few
j_gene: TRBJ1-2
CDR3aa: CASSNRAYGYTF
CDR3nt: TGTGCCAGCTCAAACAGGGCATATGGCTACACCTTC